The clone carrying this TCR beta chain occurred many times. The antigen is undetermined. UMIs and sample barcodes were carried by the TCR alpha and TCR beta cDNA libraries that 5'RACE produced using constant-segment primers. One entry per CDR3 protein results from TCRdb running MiXCR on the 5' RACE reads. The sample contains under 300,000 distinct CDR3 sequences, 8.2% of which appear only once. These data originate in a study of T-cell memory formation after mild COVID-19. Study overall: Clusters of TCRs were largely donor specific.

Study results and limitations: CD8+ contracting clones occupied EMRA, while CD4+ ones occupied mainly CM and EM.

The CDR3 has 14 amino acids. Looked up from germline, CDR1 is SEHNR and CDR2 is FQNEAQ (reference sequence). Trimming cost V 7 bases and J 4 bases; bases outside gene matches: 9. The sample was PBMCs or a T cell subset sorted from them (not recorded which). The chain links TRBV7-9 to TRBJ1-2; 7 nucleotides line up with TRBD1. This TCR derives from a man aged 18 to 29 who had mild COVID-19 (a few samples of this study predate the infection). Cell type and time point are not known. CDR3 region: CASTTPTGPYGYTF. DNA for the CDR3: TGTGCCAGCACCACCCCGACAGGGCCCTATGGCTACACCTTC.